Included here is one T cell receptor beta chain sequence, with context. This sample was included in a study of T cell responses to AZD1222 COVID-19 vaccine. Only in-frame clones appear in the TCRdb table, and some are missing; sequencing was by immunoSEQ multiplex PCR. The sample has 250,000 or so clones; 93% are singletons. The CDR3 loop spans 14 amino acids. Germline V gene lookup returns CDR1 SEHNR and CDR2 FQNEAQ (reference sequence). J gave up 3 bases and V 10 bases, and 11 bases lay outside the gene matches. The receptor comes from an adult in good health. The chain combines TRBV7-9 with TRBJ2-7, with TRBD1 matching 8 bases. The sequences come from peripheral blood, collected on day 0 of AZD1222 vaccination. The CDR3 bases are TGTGCCACCATCCCCGGACAGGGAAGCTACGAGCAGTACTTC. Encoded protein: CATIPGQGSYEQYF.